This T cell receptor (beta chain) was identified in a study of human T cells and chemical hapten exposure. Overall study results and limits: Patch test score rose with PT1 expanded TCR count, significant at thresholds 8, 16 and 32, not 4.

The time point was: pre-sensitization, week 0. Specified treatment: therapeutic diphenylcyclopropenone sensitization with weekly scalp DPC. Each CDR3 protein is one row after TCRdb ran MiXCR on the RACE reads. The repertoire holds tens of thousands of distinct CDR3 sequences, 5.5% to 7.5% seen once, with 1.5% to 2% in the top ten. This clonotype was detected ten times or more. Its antigen is unknown. Trimming removed 4 bases from V and 5 bases from J; junction bases left unmatched: 4. This CDR3 region has 14 residues. Per germline, CDR1 MNHNS and CDR2 SASEGT. The source was whole blood, collected in connection with sensitization to the hapten diphenylcyclopropenone (DPC). The gene calls are TRBV6-1 and TRBJ2-2; 7 bases agree with TRBD1. The origin of this receptor is a woman aged 25 to 39 with alopecia areata. Some clones in this sample may be carry-over from other donors' samples. This chain's CDR3 is CASSVTGETGELFF. Written as DNA, the CDR3 is TGTGCCAGCAGTGTAACAGGGGAAACCGGGGAGCTGTTTTTT.